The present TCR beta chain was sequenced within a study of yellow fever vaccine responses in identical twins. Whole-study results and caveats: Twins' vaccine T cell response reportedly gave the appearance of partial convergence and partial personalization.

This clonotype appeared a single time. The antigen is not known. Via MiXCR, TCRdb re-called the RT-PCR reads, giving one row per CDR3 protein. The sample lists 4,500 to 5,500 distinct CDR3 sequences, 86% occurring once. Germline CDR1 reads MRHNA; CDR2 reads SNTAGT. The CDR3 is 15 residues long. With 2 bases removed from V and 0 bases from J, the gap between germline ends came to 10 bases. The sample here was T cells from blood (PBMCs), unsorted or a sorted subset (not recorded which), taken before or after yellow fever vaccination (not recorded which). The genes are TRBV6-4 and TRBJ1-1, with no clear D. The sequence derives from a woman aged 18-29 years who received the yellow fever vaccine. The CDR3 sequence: CASSDGPDMNTEAFF. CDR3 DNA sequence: TGTGCCAGCAGTGACGGCCCAGACATGAACACTGAAGCTTTCTTT.